This section outlines one T cell receptor beta chain sequence together with its context. The data derive from a study of patients and donors after allogeneic stem cell transplantation. TCRdb itself ran the RT-PCR reads through MiXCR, one entry per CDR3 protein. This table has approximately 200,000 distinct CDR3 sequences, 41% appearing once. With V trimmed by 0 bases and J by 5 bases, 8 bases remained unmatched. Germline lookup yields CDR1 ENHRY and CDR2 SYGVKD. The CDR3 spans 16 residues. V and J are TRBV10-3 and TRBJ2-7; 9 nucleotides align to TRBD1. Sequencing was done on a sample of blood, either unsorted or a sorted T cell fraction (not recorded which). The source is a human donor who was either an allogeneic HSCT recipient or a stem cell or donor lymphocyte infusion donor (not recorded which). It is not recorded whose cells these are; they may come from a transplant donor. CDR3 amino acids: CAISESIGQGSNEQYF. Written as DNA, the CDR3 is TGTGCCATCAGTGAGTCGATCGGACAGGGGTCTAACGAGCAGTACTTC.